The present T cell receptor (beta chain) was sequenced within a study of Ad26.COV2.S vaccination and SARS-CoV-2 variants. Study-wide background: Ad26.COV2.S shots went into the muscle once or twice, 56 days apart.

J gave up 5 bases and V 4 bases, and 7 bases lay outside the gene matches. The V gene's germline CDR1 is SNHLY and CDR2 FYNNEI. The CDR3 covers 14 residues. The repertoire was sequenced with immunoSEQ multiplex PCR; TCRdb's copy has only in-frame clones and lacks some. The sample has 300,000 to 500,000 clones, 80% to 90% seen once; the top ten hold under 3.5%. Described treatment: some 20 received Ad26.COV2.S at low or high dose, single or two shots; 5 received placebo; per-sample allocation not given. Samples analyzed were those drawn on day 63 after the first vaccine or placebo injection. Sequenced material: peripheral blood, taken in a trial of Ad26.COV2.S vaccine versus placebo. The receptor's source is a person between 18 and 60 years old who received the Ad26.COV2.S COVID-19 vaccine or a placebo. V usage is TRBV2 and J usage is TRBJ2-7; 8 nucleotides align to TRBD2. Here the CDR3 reads CASSAGLAGNEQYF. For the CDR3, the DNA is TGTGCCAGCAGTGCGGGGCTAGCGGGCAACGAGCAGTACTTC. The full variable domain, in which reference TRBV2 and TRBJ2-7 provide the parts outside the CDR3, is EPEVTQTPSHQVTQMGQEVILRCVPISNHLYFYWYRQILGQKVEFLVSFYNNEISEKSEIFDDQFSVERPDGSNFTLKIRSTKLEDSAMYFCASSAGLAGNEQYFGPGTRLTVT.